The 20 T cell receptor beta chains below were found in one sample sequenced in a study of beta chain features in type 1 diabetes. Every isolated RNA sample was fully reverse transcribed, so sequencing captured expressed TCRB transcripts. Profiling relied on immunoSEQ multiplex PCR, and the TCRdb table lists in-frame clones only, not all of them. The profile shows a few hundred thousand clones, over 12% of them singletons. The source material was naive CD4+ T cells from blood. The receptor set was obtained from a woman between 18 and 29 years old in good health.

The CDR3 DNA reads as TGTGCCAGCAGTCAAACCTCCGGGACAGTGACCTACGAGCAGTACTTC. This encodes CASSQTSGTVTYEQYF. The rearrangement joins TRBV27 to TRBJ2-7; the match to TRBD1 covers 7 bases. Germline V lookup: CDR1 MNHEY, CDR2 SMNVEV (reference sequence). V gave up 5 bases and J gave up 2 bases; unmatched junction bases: 12. This CDR3 region has 16 residues.

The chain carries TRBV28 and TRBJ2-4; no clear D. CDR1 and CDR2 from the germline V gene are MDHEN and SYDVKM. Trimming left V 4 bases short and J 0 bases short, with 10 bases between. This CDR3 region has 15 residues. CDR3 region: CASSWRILAKNIQYF. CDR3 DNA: TGTGCCAGCAGTTGGAGAATCTTAGCCAAAAACATTCAGTACTTC.

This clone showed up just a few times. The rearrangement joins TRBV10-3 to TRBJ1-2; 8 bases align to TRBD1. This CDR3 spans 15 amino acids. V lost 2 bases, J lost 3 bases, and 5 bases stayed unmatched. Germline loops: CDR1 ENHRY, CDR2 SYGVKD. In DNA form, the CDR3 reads TGTGCCATCAGTGAGCCGGGACAGGTGGACTATGGCTACACCTTC. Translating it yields CAISEPGQVDYGYTF.

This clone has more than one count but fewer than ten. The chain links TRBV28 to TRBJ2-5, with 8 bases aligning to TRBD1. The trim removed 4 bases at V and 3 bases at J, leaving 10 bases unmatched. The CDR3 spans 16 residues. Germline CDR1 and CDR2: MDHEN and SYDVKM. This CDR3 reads CASSSDRAGVKETQYF. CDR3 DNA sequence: TGTGCCAGCAGTTCGGACAGGGCAGGAGTCAAAGAGACCCAGTACTTC.

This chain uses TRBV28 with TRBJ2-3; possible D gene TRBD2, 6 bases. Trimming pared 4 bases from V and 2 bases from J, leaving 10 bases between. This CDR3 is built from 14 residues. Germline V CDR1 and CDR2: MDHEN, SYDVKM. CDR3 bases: TGTGCCAGCAGTTCCCGGGACTTCACAGATACGCAGTATTTT. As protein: CASSSRDFTDTQYF.

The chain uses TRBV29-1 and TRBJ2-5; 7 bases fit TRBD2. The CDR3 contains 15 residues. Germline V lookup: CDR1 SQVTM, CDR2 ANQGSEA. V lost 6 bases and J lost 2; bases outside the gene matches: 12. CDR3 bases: TGCAGCGTAAGAACTCTAGCGGCTGGGCAAGAGACCCAGTACTTC. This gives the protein CSVRTLAAGQETQYF.

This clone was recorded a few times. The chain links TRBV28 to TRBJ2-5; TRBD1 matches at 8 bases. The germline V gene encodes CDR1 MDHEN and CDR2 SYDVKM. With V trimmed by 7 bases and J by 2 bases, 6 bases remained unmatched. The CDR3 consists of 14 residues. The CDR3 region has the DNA TGTGCCAGCAACCTACAGGGGGTACAAGAGACCCAGTACTTC. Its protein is CASNLQGVQETQYF.

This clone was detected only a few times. The CDR3 reads CASSLGEVNQPQHF. In nucleotides, the CDR3 is TGCGCCAGCAGCTTGGGGGAGGTCAATCAGCCCCAGCATTTT. This chain links TRBV5-1 with TRBJ1-5; D gene unclear. Germline CDR1 reads SGHRS; CDR2 reads YFSETQ. V was cut by 0 bases and J by 3 bases, with 7 bases left in between. The CDR3 consists of 14 residues.

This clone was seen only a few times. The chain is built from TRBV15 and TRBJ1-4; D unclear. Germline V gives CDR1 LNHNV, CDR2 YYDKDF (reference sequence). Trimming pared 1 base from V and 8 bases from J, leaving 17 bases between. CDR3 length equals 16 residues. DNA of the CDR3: TGTGCCACCAGCAGAGGTCAAGCAGTGGAGTACGAAAAACTGTTTTTT. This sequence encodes CATSRGQAVEYEKLFF.

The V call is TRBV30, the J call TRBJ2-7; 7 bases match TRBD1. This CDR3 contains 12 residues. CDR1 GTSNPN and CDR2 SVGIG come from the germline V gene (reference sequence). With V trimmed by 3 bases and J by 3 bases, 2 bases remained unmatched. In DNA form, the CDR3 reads TGTGCCTGGAGGGGACAGTTCTACGAGCAGTACTTC. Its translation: CAWRGQFYEQYF.

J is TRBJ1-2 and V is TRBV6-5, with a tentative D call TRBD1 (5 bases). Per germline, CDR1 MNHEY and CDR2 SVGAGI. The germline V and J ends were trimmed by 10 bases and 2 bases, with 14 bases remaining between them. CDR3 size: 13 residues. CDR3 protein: CAKPWAGNYGYTF. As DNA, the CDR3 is TGTGCCAAGCCCTGGGCAGGGAACTATGGCTACACCTTC.

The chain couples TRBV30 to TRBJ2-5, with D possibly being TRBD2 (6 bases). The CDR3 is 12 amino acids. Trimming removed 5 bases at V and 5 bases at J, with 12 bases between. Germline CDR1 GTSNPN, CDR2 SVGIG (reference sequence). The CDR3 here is CAWAPSEETQYF. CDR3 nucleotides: TGTGCCTGGGCCCCTAGCGAGGAGACCCAGTACTTC.

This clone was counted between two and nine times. CDR3 nucleotides: TGTGCCAGCTCACCGTCTAGCGGAGACAATGAGCAGTTCTTC. Protein: CASSPSSGDNEQFF. The chain is built from TRBV18 and TRBJ2-1; 7 bases are a match to TRBD2. The germline V gene encodes CDR1 KGHSH and CDR2 LQKENI. This CDR3 spans 14 amino acids. J gave up 5 bases and V 3 bases, and 4 bases lay outside the gene matches.

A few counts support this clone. CDR3 in DNA: TGTGCCTGGAGCGCTGGGACTAGCGGGAGGAAGGGTTACGAGCAGTACTTC. As protein: CAWSAGTSGRKGYEQYF. The V call is TRBV30, the J call TRBJ2-7, with TRBD2 identical over 15 bases. Germline V gene data show CDR1 as GTSNPN and CDR2 as SVGIG (reference sequence). J lost 4 bases, V lost 3 bases, and 10 bases had no gene match. The CDR3 runs to 17 residues. Drawing the rest from reference TRBV30 and TRBJ2-7, the complete variable domain is SQTIHQWPATLVQPVGSPLSLECTVEGTSNPNLYWYRQAAGRGLQLLFYSVGIGQISSEVPQNLSASRPQDRQFILSSKKLLLSDSGFYLCAWSAGTSGRKGYEQYFGPGTRLTVT.

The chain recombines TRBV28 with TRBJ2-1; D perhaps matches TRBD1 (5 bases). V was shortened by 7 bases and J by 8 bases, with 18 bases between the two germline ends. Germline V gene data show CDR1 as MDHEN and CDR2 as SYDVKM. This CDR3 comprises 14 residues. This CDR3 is CASTYGQGLYEQFF. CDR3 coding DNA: TGTGCCAGCACCTATGGTCAGGGATTGTATGAGCAGTTCTTC.

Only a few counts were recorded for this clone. The CDR3 bases are TGTGCCAGCAGCGTTGACAGGGCAGCTGGAAACACCATATATTTT. Translation: CASSVDRAAGNTIYF. The genes are TRBV5-4 and TRBJ1-3; TRBD1 agrees at 7 bases. Germline V gene lookup returns CDR1 SGHNT and CDR2 YYREEE (reference sequence). With 4 bases clipped from V and 2 bases from J, the junction kept 6 bases outside the gene matches. CDR3 length: 15 amino acids.

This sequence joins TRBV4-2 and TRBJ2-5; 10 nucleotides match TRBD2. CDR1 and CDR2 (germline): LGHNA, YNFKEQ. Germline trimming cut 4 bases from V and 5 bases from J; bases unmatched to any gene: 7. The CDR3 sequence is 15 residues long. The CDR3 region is CASSPASGREETQYF. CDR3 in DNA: TGTGCCAGCAGCCCGGCTAGCGGGAGAGAGGAGACCCAGTACTTC.

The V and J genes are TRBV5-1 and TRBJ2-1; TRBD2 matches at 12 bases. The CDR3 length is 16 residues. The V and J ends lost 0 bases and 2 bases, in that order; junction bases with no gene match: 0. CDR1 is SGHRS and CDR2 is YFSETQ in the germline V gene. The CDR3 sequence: CASSLGLAGAYNEQFF. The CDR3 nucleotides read TGCGCCAGCAGCTTGGGACTAGCGGGAGCCTACAATGAGCAGTTCTTC. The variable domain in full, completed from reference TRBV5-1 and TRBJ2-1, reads KAGVTQTPRYLIKTRGQQVTLSCSPISGHRSVSWYQQTPGQGLQFLFEYFSETQRNKGNFPGRFSGRQFSNSRSEMNVSTLELGDSALYLCASSLGLAGAYNEQFFGPGTRLTVL.

As DNA, the CDR3 is TGTGCCAGCGGCCTATCGCAGGGTGGGCAGTTCTTC. It translates to CASGLSQGGQFF. J is TRBJ2-1 and V is TRBV7-9; D is possibly TRBD1 (5 bases). The CDR3 loop spans 12 amino acids. Germline lookup yields CDR1 SEHNR and CDR2 FQNEAQ (reference sequence). The V and J ends lost 8 bases and 12 bases respectively, with 17 bases between them.

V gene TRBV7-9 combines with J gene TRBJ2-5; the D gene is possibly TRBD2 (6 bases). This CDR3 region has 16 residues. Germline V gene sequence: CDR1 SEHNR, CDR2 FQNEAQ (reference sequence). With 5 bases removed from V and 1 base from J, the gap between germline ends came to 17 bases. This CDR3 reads CASSVGLTGAQETQYF. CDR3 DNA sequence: TGTGCCAGCAGCGTCGGGTTAACGGGAGCCCAAGAGACCCAGTACTTC.